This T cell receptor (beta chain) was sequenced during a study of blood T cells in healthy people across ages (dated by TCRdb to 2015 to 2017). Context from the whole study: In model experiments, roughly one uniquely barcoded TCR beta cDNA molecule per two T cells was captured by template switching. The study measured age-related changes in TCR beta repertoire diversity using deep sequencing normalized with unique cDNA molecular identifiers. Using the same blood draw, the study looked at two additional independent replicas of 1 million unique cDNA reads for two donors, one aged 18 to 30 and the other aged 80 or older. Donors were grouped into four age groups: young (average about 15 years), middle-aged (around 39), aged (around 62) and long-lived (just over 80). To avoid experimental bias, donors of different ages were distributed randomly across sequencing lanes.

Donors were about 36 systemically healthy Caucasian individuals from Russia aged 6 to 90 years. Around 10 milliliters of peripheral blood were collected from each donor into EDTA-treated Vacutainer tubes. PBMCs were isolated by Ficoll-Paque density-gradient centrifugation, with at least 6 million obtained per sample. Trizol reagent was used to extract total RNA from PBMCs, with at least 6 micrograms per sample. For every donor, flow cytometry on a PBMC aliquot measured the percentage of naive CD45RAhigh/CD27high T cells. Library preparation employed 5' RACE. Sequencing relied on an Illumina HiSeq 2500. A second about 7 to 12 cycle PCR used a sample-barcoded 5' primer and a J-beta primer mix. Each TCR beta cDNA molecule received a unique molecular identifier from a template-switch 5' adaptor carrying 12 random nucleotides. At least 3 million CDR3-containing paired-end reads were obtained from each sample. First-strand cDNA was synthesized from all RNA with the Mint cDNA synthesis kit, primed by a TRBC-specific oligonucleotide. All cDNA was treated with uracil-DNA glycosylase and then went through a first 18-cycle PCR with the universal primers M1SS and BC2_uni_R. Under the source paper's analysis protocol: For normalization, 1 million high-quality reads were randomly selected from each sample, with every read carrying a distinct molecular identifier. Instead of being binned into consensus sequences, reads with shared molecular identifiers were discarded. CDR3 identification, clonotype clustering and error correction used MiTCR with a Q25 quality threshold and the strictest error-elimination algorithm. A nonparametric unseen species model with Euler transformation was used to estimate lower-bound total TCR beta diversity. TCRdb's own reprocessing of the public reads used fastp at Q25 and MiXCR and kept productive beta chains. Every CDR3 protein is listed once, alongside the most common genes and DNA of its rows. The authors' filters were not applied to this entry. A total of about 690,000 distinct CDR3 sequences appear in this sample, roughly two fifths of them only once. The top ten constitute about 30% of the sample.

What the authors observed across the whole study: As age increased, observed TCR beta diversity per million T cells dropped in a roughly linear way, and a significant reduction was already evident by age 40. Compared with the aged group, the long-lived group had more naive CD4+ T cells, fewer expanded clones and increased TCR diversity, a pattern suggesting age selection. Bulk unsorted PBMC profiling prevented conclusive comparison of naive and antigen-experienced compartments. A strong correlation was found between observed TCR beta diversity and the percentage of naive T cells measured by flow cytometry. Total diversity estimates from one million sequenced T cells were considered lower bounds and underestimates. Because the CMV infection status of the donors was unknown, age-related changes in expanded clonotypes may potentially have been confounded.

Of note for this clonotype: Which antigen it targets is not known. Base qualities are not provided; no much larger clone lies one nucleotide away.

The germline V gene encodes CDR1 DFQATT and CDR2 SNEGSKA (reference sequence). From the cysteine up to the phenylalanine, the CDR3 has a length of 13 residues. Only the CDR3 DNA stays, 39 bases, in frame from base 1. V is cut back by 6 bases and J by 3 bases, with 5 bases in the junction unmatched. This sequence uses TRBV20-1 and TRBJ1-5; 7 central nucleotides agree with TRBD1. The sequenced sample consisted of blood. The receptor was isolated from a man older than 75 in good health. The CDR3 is CSAYRGPNQPQHF. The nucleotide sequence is TGCAGTGCATACAGGGGCCCCAATCAGCCCCAGCATTTT.